The 21 T cell receptor beta chains below were found in one sample sequenced in a study of T cell repertoires in cytomegalovirus infection (dated 2019 in TCRdb). Reads for this sample came from an Illumina HiSeq 1500. TCRdb itself trimmed the public reads at Q25 with fastp, ran MiXCR and retained productive beta chains. Every distinct CDR3 protein forms one entry, paired with its most common genes and DNA. This sample comprises 210,000 or so distinct CDR3 sequences, roughly 6.5% of them detected only once. Together, the top ten hold about 6.5% of the sample. Sequencing used PBMCs. The receptor set was obtained from a human donor in good health (CMV status not recorded). Some clones in this sample may be carry-over from other donors' samples.

In this sample, this clonotype turned up many times. The J gene is TRBJ2-7, the V gene TRBV7-9, with 8 bases lining up with TRBD1. J gave up 3 bases and V 4 bases, and 8 bases lay outside the gene matches. Germline loops: CDR1 SEHNR, CDR2 FQNEAQ (reference sequence). The CDR3 extends over 15 amino acids. As DNA, the CDR3 is TGTGCCAGCAGCTGGGACAGGTCTGCAGGCTACGAGCAGTACTTC. Amino acid sequence: CASSWDRSAGYEQYF.

This clonotype was counted many times. V is TRBV20-1 and J is TRBJ2-7; 7 nucleotides agree with TRBD1. Germline V lookup: CDR1 DFQATT, CDR2 SNEGSKA (reference sequence). With 5 bases clipped from V and 0 bases from J, the junction kept 7 bases outside the gene matches. The CDR3 contains 14 residues. Written as DNA, the CDR3 is TGCAGTGCTCTCCGGGACAGAGGCTCCTACGAGCAGTACTTC. This codes for CSALRDRGSYEQYF.

About this clonotype itself: The junction departs from germline at one end; a sequencing error may be responsible. V is TRBV10-3 and J is TRBJ1-1; D gene ambiguous. Germline V lookup: CDR1 ENHRY, CDR2 SYGVKD. The CDR3 has 13 amino acids. CDR3 sequence: CAIIESLNSEAFF. CDR3 nucleotides: TGTGCCATCATTGAGTCGCTGAACAGTGAAGCTTTCTTT.

This clonotype was seen at least ten times. The chain uses TRBV7-2 and TRBJ2-3, with 8 positions matching TRBD2. V lost 7 bases, J lost 6 bases, and 9 bases stayed unmatched. The CDR3 spans 14 residues. CDR1 and CDR2 from the germline V gene are SGHTA and FQGNSA. This chain's CDR3 is CASNPSGGSDTQYF. The CDR3, as DNA: TGTGCCAGCAATCCGTCGGGGGGGAGTGATACGCAGTATTTT.

Ten or more counts support this clonotype. This sequence joins TRBV7-8 and TRBJ2-1; D is undetermined. V was pared by 2 bases and J by 5 bases, with 13 bases between. CDR3 length equals 15 residues. The germline V gene encodes CDR1 SGHVS and CDR2 FQNEAQ. CDR3 loop: CASSLSGPLNNEQFF. In DNA, the CDR3 is TGTGCCAGCAGCTTATCAGGACCCTTAAACAATGAGCAGTTCTTC.

This clonotype has at least ten counts. This chain uses TRBV28 with TRBJ1-4; 7 bases map to TRBD1. The CDR3 contains 13 residues. The V gene's germline CDR1 is MDHEN and CDR2 SYDVKM. Germline trimming cut 8 bases from V and 10 bases from J; bases unmatched to any gene: 10. CDR3 in DNA: TGTGCCAGCGAGGGGACAGTCCGCGGAAAACTGTTTTTT. It yields the protein CASEGTVRGKLFF.

This clonotype was seen a few times. The CDR3: CASSYSGQPQHF. CDR3 bases: TGTGCCAGCAGTTACTCGGGGCAGCCCCAGCATTTT. The chain couples TRBV6-5 to TRBJ1-5, with D unclear. V was pared by 0 bases and J by 7 bases, with 4 bases between. Germline values: CDR1 MNHEY, CDR2 SVGAGI. The CDR3 contains 12 residues.

Ten or more counts support this clonotype. In DNA form, the CDR3 reads TGTGCCAGCAGTTCCAGACCCAATCAGCCCCAGCATTTT. Protein product: CASSSRPNQPQHF. This rearrangement joins TRBV12-3 or TRBV12-4 to TRBJ1-5; D gene uncertain. The CDR3 consists of 13 residues. Between the trimmed V and J ends, which lost 4 bases and 3 bases, there was a span of 7 bases.

This clonotype occurred many times. The rearrangement links TRBV7-2 to TRBJ2-5, with TRBD2 matching over 8 bases. Germline CDR1 SGHTA, CDR2 FQGNSA. The trim removed 1 base at V and 2 bases at J, leaving 9 bases unmatched. The length of the CDR3 is 17 residues. The CDR3 DNA reads TGTGCCAGCAGCTTAGTAGGTAGCGGGGCCGGTCAAGAGACCCAGTACTTC. Translated, it gives CASSLVGSGAGQETQYF.

This clonotype was seen ten or more times. This rearrangement joins TRBV29-1 to TRBJ2-3; TRBD2 might be the D (6 bases). The germline gives CDR1 SQVTM, CDR2 ANQGSEA. V gave up 0 bases and J gave up 1 base, with 17 bases separating them. CDR3 size: 17 residues. CDR3 DNA sequence: TGCAGCGTTGAAGATGAAAGACTAGAAGCCCGCACAGATACGCAGTATTTT. It specifies CSVEDERLEARTDTQYF.

This clonotype has just a few counts. The gene calls are TRBV2 and TRBJ2-1; D unclear. V gave up 3 bases and J gave up 7 bases, with 16 bases separating them. CDR3 length: 15 residues. Germline V gene sequence: CDR1 SNHLY, CDR2 FYNNEI. CDR3: CASSEVSDGRNEQFF. CDR3 in DNA: TGTGCCAGCAGTGAGGTTTCGGACGGACGGAATGAGCAGTTCTTC.

There are many counts of this clonotype. The chain carries TRBV9 and TRBJ1-2; unclear D gene. The V end lost 1 base, the J end lost 3 bases, and 19 bases lay between the germline ends. Germline CDR1 and CDR2: SGDLS and YYNGEE. The CDR3 covers 17 residues. DNA of the CDR3: TGTGCCAGCAGCGTAAGAGAGGCAGCTAAAGGTCACTATGGCTACACCTTC. Translating gives CASSVREAAKGHYGYTF.

This clonotype was detected only once. This chain links TRBV28 with TRBJ2-1; weak D call: TRBD2 (6 bases). CDR1 is MDHEN, CDR2 SYDVKM, per germline. The CDR3 spans 13 residues. The CDR3, as DNA: TGTGCATATGCCGGGACTCGGGACAATGAGCAGTTCTTC. Encoded protein: CAYAGTRDNEQFF.

In its sample, this clonotype was seen a few times. The chain employs TRBV20-1 and TRBJ2-7, with a tentative D call TRBD1 (6 bases). Germline V CDR1 and CDR2: DFQATT, SNEGSKA (reference sequence). The CDR3 covers 12 residues. V was pared by 6 bases and J by 2 bases, with 11 bases between. The CDR3 loop reads CSAYRDTYEQYF. CDR3 nucleotide sequence: TGCAGTGCCTACCGGGACACCTACGAGCAGTACTTC.

This clonotype was detected many times. The V gene is TRBV7-2, the J gene TRBJ1-1; D perhaps matches TRBD1 (5 bases). The V gene's germline CDR1 is SGHTA and CDR2 FQGNSA. Trimming took 5 bases from V and 6 from J, leaving 13 bases between them. The length of the CDR3 is 13 residues. The CDR3 loop reads CASSPSGVAEAFF. DNA for the CDR3: TGTGCCAGCAGCCCGTCGGGGGTGGCTGAAGCTTTCTTT.

This clonotype was recorded at least ten times. This chain connects TRBV23-1 to TRBJ2-3, with 11 nucleotides matching TRBD2. TRBV23-1 is filed as an ORF, its function uncertain. V shed 4 bases and J 2 bases; nucleotides not matched to a gene: 5. The CDR3 has 16 residues. The CDR3 sequence is CASSRGTSGTTDTQYF. Written as DNA, the CDR3 is TGCGCCAGCAGTCGGGGGACTAGCGGAACCACAGATACGCAGTATTTT.

The sample holds many counts of this clonotype. V and J are TRBV20-1 and TRBJ2-2; D gene uncertain. The germline CDR1 and CDR2 sequences are DFQATT and SNEGSKA (reference sequence). Trimming removed 5 bases at V and 4 bases at J, with 14 bases between. The length of the CDR3 is 14 residues. The CDR3 nucleotides are TGCAGTGCTTCCAAGCCGGACCGCACCGGGGAGCTGTTTTTT. Its translation: CSASKPDRTGELFF.

This clonotype was detected a few times. V gene TRBV20-1 combines with J gene TRBJ1-2; D is ambiguous. The germline gives CDR1 DFQATT, CDR2 SNEGSKA (reference sequence). Between the trimmed V and J ends, which lost 3 bases and 3 bases, there was a span of 11 bases. The CDR3 totals 13 residues. The CDR3 region is CSARPGIYYGYTF. The CDR3 region has the DNA TGCAGTGCTAGGCCCGGCATCTACTATGGCTACACCTTC.

This clonotype was detected many times. This chain links TRBV7-2 with TRBJ2-3; D might be TRBD2 (5 bases). The CDR3 has 14 residues. Germline V CDR1 and CDR2: SGHTA, FQGNSA. V dropped 5 bases and J dropped 4 bases, with 13 bases sitting between them. CDR3 amino acids: CASSIVEVPDTQYF. DNA for the CDR3: TGTGCCAGCAGCATAGTGGAGGTCCCAGATACGCAGTATTTT.

The chain uses TRBV3-1 and TRBJ2-5; TRBD2 is a possible D gene (6 bases). V lost 5 bases, J lost 9 bases, and 22 bases lay in between. Germline V gene lookup returns CDR1 LGHDT and CDR2 YNNKEL (reference sequence). The CDR3 has 15 residues. CDR3 residues: CASSETSIGRGAQYF. The CDR3 coding sequence is TGTGCCAGCAGCGAGACTAGTATAGGGCGTGGAGCCCAGTACTTC.

This clonotype was seen at least ten times. The rearrangement uses TRBV20-1 and TRBJ1-2, with a tentative D call TRBD1 (5 bases). Trimming took 5 bases from V and 4 from J, leaving 11 bases between them. The CDR3 has 12 amino acids. CDR1 and CDR2 (germline): DFQATT, SNEGSKA (reference sequence). CDR3 DNA: TGCAGTGCTCAGGGAACCCTCTATGGCTACACCTTC. This sequence encodes CSAQGTLYGYTF.